The 24 T cell receptor beta chains in this list originate from one sample, sequenced in a study of CD8 T cells in Susac syndrome. The authors reverse transcribed about 0.5 to 1 ug RNA with random hexamers. TCRdb fed the immunoSEQ multiplex PCR reads into MiXCR, producing one record per CDR3 protein. The table shows about 90,000 distinct CDR3 sequences, with approximately 95% occurring only once. Material: CD8+ T cells from PBMCs. All receptors come from a human donor in good health.

The table lists this clonotype with a count of one. The V gene is TRBV13, the J gene TRBJ2-3; the match to TRBD1 covers 7 bases. The V gene's germline CDR1 is PRHDT and CDR2 FYEKMQ (reference sequence). The length of the CDR3 is 18 residues. Germline trimming cut 5 bases from V and 2 bases from J; bases unmatched to any gene: 16. In nucleotides, the CDR3 is TGTGCCAGCAGCCAGGGGGAGTTCGGGACAGAAAACACAGATACGCAGTATTTT. Protein: CASSQGEFGTENTDTQYF.

The chain combines TRBV29-1 with TRBJ2-1; 8 nucleotides agree with TRBD1. The V gene end was trimmed by 4 bases and the J gene end by 3 bases; junction bases not matched to a gene: 2. Germline values: CDR1 SQVTM, CDR2 ANQGSEA. The CDR3 is 13 amino acids. This CDR3 is CSVAGTGYNEQFF. DNA of the CDR3: TGCAGCGTTGCGGGGACAGGCTACAATGAGCAGTTCTTC.

The rearrangement joins TRBV29-1 to TRBJ1-2, with D perhaps matching TRBD1 (6 bases). CDR3 length: 13 residues. From germline, CDR1 is SQVTM and CDR2 ANQGSEA. V was trimmed by 4 bases and J by 4 bases, leaving 13 bases between them. The CDR3 region is CSVGAGAIYGYTF. CDR3 coding DNA: TGCAGCGTTGGGGCAGGGGCGATCTATGGCTACACCTTC.

The chain has TRBV3-1 and TRBJ2-2; 7 positions match TRBD1. V shed 1 base and J 5 bases; nucleotides not matched to a gene: 7. The germline CDR1 and CDR2 sequences are LGHDT and YNNKEL (reference sequence). The CDR3 has 16 residues. The CDR3 nucleotides read TGTGCCAGCAGCCAAGCTACAGGGGTTGGGACCGGGGAGCTGTTTTTT. This translates into CASSQATGVGTGELFF.

This chain connects TRBV6-5 to TRBJ2-7; either TRBD1 or TRBD2 may supply D (5 bases each). Germline loops: CDR1 MNHEY, CDR2 SVGAGI. The CDR3 has 15 residues. The V gene lost 6 bases and the J gene lost 2 bases, with 17 bases spanning the gap. DNA for the CDR3: TGTGCCAGCAGGGCTGGGACGGAGGCGCCCTACGAGCAGTACTTC. Protein product: CASRAGTEAPYEQYF.

This chain connects TRBV11-2 to TRBJ2-7; D unresolved. In germline, CDR1 is SGHAT, CDR2 FQNNGV. The CDR3 contains 13 residues. The V end lost 5 bases, the J end lost 4 bases, and 12 bases lay between the germline ends. The CDR3 nucleotides are TGTGCCAGCAGCCCCCCAGAATTATACGAGCAGTACTTC. Translated: CASSPPELYEQYF.

The rearrangement joins TRBV28 to TRBJ2-7; 11 bases are a match to TRBD1. The CDR3 contains 13 residues. Germline V gives CDR1 MDHEN, CDR2 SYDVKM. V shed 9 bases, J shed 1 base, and the junction held 2 bases outside the gene matches. The CDR3 DNA sequence: TGTGCCAGAGGGGACAGGGGGTCCTACGAGCAGTACTTC. Protein: CARGDRGSYEQYF.

The count of this clonotype is one. The genes are TRBV29-1 and TRBJ1-5, with D perhaps matching TRBD1 (5 bases). Germline V gives CDR1 SQVTM, CDR2 ANQGSEA. CDR3 length equals 11 residues. V was pared by 4 bases and J by 5 bases, with 6 bases between. Here the CDR3 reads CSVGGDQPQHF. CDR3 coding DNA: TGCAGCGTTGGAGGGGATCAGCCCCAGCATTTT.

The chain joins TRBV3-1 to TRBJ1-4; D call uncertain. V lost 0 bases and J lost 7, with 12 bases in between. Germline CDR1 LGHDT, CDR2 YNNKEL (reference sequence). CDR3 length: 15 amino acids. The CDR3 DNA sequence: TGTGCCAGCAGCCAAGAGGGTTCCTGGTCTGAAAAACTGTTTTTT. This sequence encodes CASSQEGSWSEKLFF.

The chain joins TRBV20-1 to TRBJ1-2; D unclear. Germline V CDR1 and CDR2: DFQATT, SNEGSKA (reference sequence). V lost 3 bases, J lost 4 bases, and 9 bases lay in between. The CDR3 consists of 12 residues. The CDR3 loop reads CSASAGIYGYTF. The CDR3 region has the DNA TGCAGTGCTAGTGCCGGAATCTATGGCTACACCTTC.

The rearrangement joins TRBV19 to TRBJ1-5; 9 bases are a match to TRBD1. J gave up 2 bases and V 2 bases, and 1 base lay outside the gene matches. Germline V gene lookup returns CDR1 LNHDA and CDR2 SQIVND (reference sequence). The CDR3 consists of 15 residues. The CDR3: CASSIWDRGNQPQHF. CDR3 DNA sequence: TGTGCCAGTAGTATATGGGACAGGGGCAATCAGCCCCAGCATTTT.

The V gene is TRBV6-5, the J gene TRBJ1-1; maybe TRBD1 (6 bases). V lost 2 bases and J lost 1, with 11 bases in between. Germline assignment: CDR1 MNHEY and CDR2 SVGAGI. CDR3 length equals 15 residues. Written as DNA, the CDR3 is TGTGCCAGCAGTTACAAAGGGGGGGGGAACACTGAAGCTTTCTTT. Encoded protein: CASSYKGGGNTEAFF.

The rearrangement uses TRBV4-1 and TRBJ2-5; D not certain. The CDR3 has 14 amino acids. CDR1 and CDR2 from the germline V gene are MGHRA and YSYEKL. V lost 5 bases and J lost 2, with 12 bases in between. The CDR3, as DNA: TGCGCCAGCAGCTTGCCCCCCTTGCAAGAGACCCAGTACTTC. Encoded protein: CASSLPPLQETQYF.

V gene TRBV11-1 combines with J gene TRBJ2-2, with D possibly TRBD2 on 7 matching bases. The CDR3 spans 17 residues. Deletions cut 5 bases from V and 6 bases from J, with 22 bases between. The germline V gene has CDR1 SGHAT and CDR2 FQDESV (reference sequence). The CDR3 is CASSPGPGGGSAGELFF. As DNA, the CDR3 is TGTGCCAGCAGCCCCGGGCCTGGGGGGGGCAGCGCCGGGGAGCTGTTTTTT.

The rearrangement links TRBV9 to TRBJ2-7, with no clear D. V was trimmed by 1 base and J by 3 bases, leaving 11 bases between them. Germline CDR1 and CDR2: SGDLS and YYNGEE. The CDR3 sequence is 14 residues long. The CDR3 loop reads CASSVSPSGYEQYF. The CDR3 region has the DNA TGTGCCAGCAGCGTAAGCCCCTCGGGCTACGAGCAGTACTTC.

The chain couples TRBV7-8 to TRBJ2-1, with 9 bases that match TRBD2. CDR1 and CDR2 from the germline V gene are SGHVS and FQNEAQ. J lost 3 bases, V lost 5 bases, and 5 bases had no gene match. The CDR3 is 15 amino acids. The CDR3 here is CASSHSGGYYNEQFF. The CDR3 DNA reads as TGTGCCAGCAGCCATAGCGGGGGATACTACAATGAGCAGTTCTTC.

The rearrangement joins TRBV7-6 to TRBJ2-5; 9 bases are a match to TRBD1. The V and J ends lost 5 bases and 5 bases, in that order; junction bases with no gene match: 6. This CDR3 has 14 residues. Germline CDR1 SGHVS, CDR2 FNYEAQ. This chain's CDR3 is CASSPSGTGETQYF. The CDR3 region has the DNA TGTGCCAGCAGCCCCTCCGGGACAGGGGAGACCCAGTACTTC.

The V gene is TRBV6-2 or TRBV6-3, the J gene TRBJ2-3; possibly TRBD1 or TRBD2 for D (5 bases each). There are 13 residues in the CDR3. The V gene's germline CDR1 is MNHEY and CDR2 SVGEGT. The V end was cut by 2 bases, the J end by 6 bases, with 9 bases between. In DNA form, the CDR3 reads TGTGCCAGCAGTTACGGGACCACGGATACGCAGTATTTT. Amino acid sequence: CASSYGTTDTQYF.

The chain carries TRBV15 and TRBJ2-7; 8 bases are shared with TRBD1. After removal of 0 bases from V and 4 bases from J, the junction contained 5 bases not matched to a gene. CDR1 LNHNV and CDR2 YYDKDF come from the germline V gene (reference sequence). CDR3 size: 15 residues. CDR3 DNA sequence: TGTGCCACCAGCAGAGATCTCGACAGGGGTTACGAGCAGTACTTC. This codes for CATSRDLDRGYEQYF.

In this sample, this clonotype turned up once. The rearrangement joins TRBV29-1 to TRBJ2-7, with 11 bases lining up with TRBD2. Unmatched junction bases numbered 2, after V lost 6 bases and J lost 4 bases. Germline V gene sequence: CDR1 SQVTM, CDR2 ANQGSEA. This CDR3 is built from 12 residues. This CDR3 reads CSVGLAVYEQYF. As DNA, the CDR3 is TGCAGCGTGGGACTAGCGGTATACGAGCAGTACTTC.

The chain uses TRBV29-1 and TRBJ1-1; D is perhaps TRBD1 (6 bases). V was pared by 4 bases and J by 5 bases, with 11 bases between. The length of the CDR3 is 12 residues. Looked up from germline, CDR1 is SQVTM and CDR2 is ANQGSEA. The CDR3 region has the DNA TGCAGCGTTGCGGGGGGGCTGACTGAAGCTTTCTTT. This codes for CSVAGGLTEAFF.

J is TRBJ2-7 and V is TRBV12-3 or TRBV12-4, with unresolved D. The CDR3 has 14 residues. V lost 5 bases to trimming and J lost 2 bases, with 13 bases between them. The CDR3 region is CASSPSVVPYEQYF. The CDR3 coding sequence is TGTGCCAGCAGTCCCTCGGTGGTGCCCTACGAGCAGTACTTC.

The chain joins TRBV30 to TRBJ1-5; no definite D call. Germline lookup yields CDR1 GTSNPN and CDR2 SVGIG (reference sequence). V shed 1 base and J shed 4 bases, with 11 bases lying between them. The CDR3 totals 14 residues. CDR3 sequence reads: CAWSAGIRNQPQHF. CDR3 DNA: TGTGCCTGGAGTGCGGGGATTAGGAATCAGCCCCAGCATTTT. The full variable domain, rest sourced from reference TRBV30 and TRBJ1-5, is SQTIHQWPATLVQPVGSPLSLECTVEGTSNPNLYWYRQAAGRGLQLLFYSVGIGQISSEVPQNLSASRPQDRQFILSSKKLLLSDSGFYLCAWSAGIRNQPQHFGDGTRLSIL.

The chain carries TRBV4-1 and TRBJ2-7, with 11 bases that match TRBD1. Unmatched junction bases numbered 8, after V lost 0 bases and J lost 7 bases. The CDR3 is 16 residues long. The germline V gene has CDR1 MGHRA and CDR2 YSYEKL. The CDR3 DNA is TGCGCCAGCAGCCAAGACCCGCTGGGACAGGGGGATGAGCAGTACTTC. This translates into CASSQDPLGQGDEQYF.